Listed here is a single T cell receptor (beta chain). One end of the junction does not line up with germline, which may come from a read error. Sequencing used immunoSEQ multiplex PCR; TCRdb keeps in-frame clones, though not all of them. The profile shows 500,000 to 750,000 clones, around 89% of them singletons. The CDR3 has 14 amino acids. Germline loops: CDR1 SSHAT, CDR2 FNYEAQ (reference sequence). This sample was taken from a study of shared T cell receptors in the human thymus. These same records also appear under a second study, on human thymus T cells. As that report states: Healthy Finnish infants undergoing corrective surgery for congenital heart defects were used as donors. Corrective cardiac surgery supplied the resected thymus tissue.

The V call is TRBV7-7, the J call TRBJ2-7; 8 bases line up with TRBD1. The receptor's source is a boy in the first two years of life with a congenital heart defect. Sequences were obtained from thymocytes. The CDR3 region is CASSSLDRESEQYF. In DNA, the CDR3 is TGTGCTAGCAGCTCCTTGGACAGGGAAAGCGAGCAGTACTTC.